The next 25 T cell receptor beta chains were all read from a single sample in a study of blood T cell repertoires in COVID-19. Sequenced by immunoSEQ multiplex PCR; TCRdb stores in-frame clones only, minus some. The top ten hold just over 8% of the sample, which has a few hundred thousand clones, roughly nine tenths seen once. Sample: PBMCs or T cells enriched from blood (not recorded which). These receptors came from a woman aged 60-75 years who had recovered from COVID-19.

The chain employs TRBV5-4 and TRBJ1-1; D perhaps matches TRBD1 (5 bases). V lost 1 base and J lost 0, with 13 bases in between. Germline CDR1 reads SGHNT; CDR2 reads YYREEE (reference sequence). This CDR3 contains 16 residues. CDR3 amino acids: CASSLPLQGMNTEAFF. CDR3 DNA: TGTGCCAGCAGCTTGCCGCTCCAGGGAATGAACACTGAAGCTTTCTTT.

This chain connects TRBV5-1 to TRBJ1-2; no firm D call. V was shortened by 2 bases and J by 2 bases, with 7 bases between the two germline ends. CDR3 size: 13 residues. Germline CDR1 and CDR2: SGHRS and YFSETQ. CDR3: CASSLQSNYGYTF. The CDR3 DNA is TGCGCCAGCAGCTTACAGAGCAACTATGGCTACACCTTC. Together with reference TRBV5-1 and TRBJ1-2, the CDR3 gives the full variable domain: KAGVTQTPRYLIKTRGQQVTLSCSPISGHRSVSWYQQTPGQGLQFLFEYFSETQRNKGNFPGRFSGRQFSNSRSEMNVSTLELGDSALYLCASSLQSNYGYTFGSGTRLTVV.

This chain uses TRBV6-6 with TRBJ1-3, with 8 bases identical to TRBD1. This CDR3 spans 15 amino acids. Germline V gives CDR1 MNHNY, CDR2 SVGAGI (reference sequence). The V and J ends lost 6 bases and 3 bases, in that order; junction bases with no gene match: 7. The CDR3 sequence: CASSQPTGGGNTIYF. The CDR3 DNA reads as TGTGCCAGCAGCCAACCCACAGGGGGTGGAAACACCATATATTTT.

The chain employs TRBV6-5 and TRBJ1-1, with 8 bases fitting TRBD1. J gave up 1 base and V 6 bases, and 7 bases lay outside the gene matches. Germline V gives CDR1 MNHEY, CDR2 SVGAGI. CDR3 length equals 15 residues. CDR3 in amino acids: CASRHWTGPNTEAFF. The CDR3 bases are TGTGCCAGCAGGCACTGGACAGGGCCGAACACTGAAGCTTTCTTT.

CDR3 in DNA: TGTGCCACCAGCAGATCCGCGGGAGTCCACCGGGAGCTGTTTTTT. Translation gives CATSRSAGVHRELFF. The genes are TRBV15 and TRBJ2-2; 7 bases are a match to TRBD2. The CDR3 has 15 amino acids. The trim removed 2 bases at V and 9 bases at J, leaving 9 bases unmatched. Germline V gene data show CDR1 as LNHNV and CDR2 as YYDKDF (reference sequence). Full variable domain (missing parts from reference TRBV15 and TRBJ2-2): DAMVIQNPRYQVTQFGKPVTLSCSQTLNHNVMYWYQQKSSQAPKLLFHYYDKDFNNEADTPDNFQSRRPNTSFCFLDIRSPGLGDTAMYLCATSRSAGVHRELFFGEGSRLTVL.

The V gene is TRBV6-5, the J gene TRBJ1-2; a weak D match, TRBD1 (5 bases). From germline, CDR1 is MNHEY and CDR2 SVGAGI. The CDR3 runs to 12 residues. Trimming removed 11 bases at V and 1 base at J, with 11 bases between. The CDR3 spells CASVGVNYGYTF. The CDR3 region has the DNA TGTGCCTCGGTAGGGGTTAACTATGGCTACACCTTC.

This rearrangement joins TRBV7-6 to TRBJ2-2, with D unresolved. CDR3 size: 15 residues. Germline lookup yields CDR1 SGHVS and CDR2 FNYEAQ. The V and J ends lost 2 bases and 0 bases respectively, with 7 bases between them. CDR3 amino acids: CASSLRRTNTGELFF. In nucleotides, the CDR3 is TGTGCCAGCAGCTTAAGGCGGACGAACACCGGGGAGCTGTTTTTT.

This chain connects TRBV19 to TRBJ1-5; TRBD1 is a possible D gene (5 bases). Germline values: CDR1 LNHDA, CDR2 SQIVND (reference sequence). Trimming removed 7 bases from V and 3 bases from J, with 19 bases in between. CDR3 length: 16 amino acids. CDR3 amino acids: CASTRTGVGDNQPQHF. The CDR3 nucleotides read TGTGCCAGTACCCGTACGGGGGTGGGGGACAATCAGCCCCAGCATTTT.

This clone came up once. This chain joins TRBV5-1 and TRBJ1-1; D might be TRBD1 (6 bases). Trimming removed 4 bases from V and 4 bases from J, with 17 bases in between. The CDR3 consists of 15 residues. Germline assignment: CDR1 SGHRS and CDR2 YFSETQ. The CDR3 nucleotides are TGCGCCAGCAGCACCGGGGACACCCGAGGCACTGAAGCTTTCTTT. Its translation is CASSTGDTRGTEAFF.

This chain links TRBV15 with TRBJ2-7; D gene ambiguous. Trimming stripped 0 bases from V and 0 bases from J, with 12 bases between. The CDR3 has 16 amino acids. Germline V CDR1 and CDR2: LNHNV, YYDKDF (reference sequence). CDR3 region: CATSRDFVQNSYEQYF. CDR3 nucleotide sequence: TGTGCCACCAGCAGAGATTTTGTACAGAACTCCTACGAGCAGTACTTC. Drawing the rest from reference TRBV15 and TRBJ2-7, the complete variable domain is DAMVIQNPRYQVTQFGKPVTLSCSQTLNHNVMYWYQQKSSQAPKLLFHYYDKDFNNEADTPDNFQSRRPNTSFCFLDIRSPGLGDTAMYLCATSRDFVQNSYEQYFGPGTRLTVT.

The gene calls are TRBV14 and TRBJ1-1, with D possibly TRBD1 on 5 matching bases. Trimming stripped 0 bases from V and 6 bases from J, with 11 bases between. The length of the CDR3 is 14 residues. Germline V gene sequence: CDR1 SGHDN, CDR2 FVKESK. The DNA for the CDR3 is TGTGCCAGCAGCCAAGATATAGGGGCCGCTGAAGCTTTCTTT. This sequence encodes CASSQDIGAAEAFF.

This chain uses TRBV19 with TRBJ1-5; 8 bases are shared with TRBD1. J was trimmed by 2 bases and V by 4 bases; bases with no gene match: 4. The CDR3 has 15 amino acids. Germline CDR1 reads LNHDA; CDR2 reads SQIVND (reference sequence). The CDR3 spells CASSRQTGGNQPQHF. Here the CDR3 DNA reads TGTGCCAGTAGTAGACAGACAGGGGGCAATCAGCCCCAGCATTTT.

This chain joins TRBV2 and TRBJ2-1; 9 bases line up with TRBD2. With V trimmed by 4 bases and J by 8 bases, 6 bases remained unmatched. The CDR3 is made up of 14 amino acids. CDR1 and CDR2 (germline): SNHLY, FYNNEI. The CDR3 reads CASSGTSALDEQFF. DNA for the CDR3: TGTGCCAGCAGTGGGACTAGCGCCCTCGATGAGCAGTTCTTC. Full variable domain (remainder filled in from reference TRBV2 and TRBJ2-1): EPEVTQTPSHQVTQMGQEVILRCVPISNHLYFYWYRQILGQKVEFLVSFYNNEISEKSEIFDDQFSVERPDGSNFTLKIRSTKLEDSAMYFCASSGTSALDEQFFGPGTRLTVL.

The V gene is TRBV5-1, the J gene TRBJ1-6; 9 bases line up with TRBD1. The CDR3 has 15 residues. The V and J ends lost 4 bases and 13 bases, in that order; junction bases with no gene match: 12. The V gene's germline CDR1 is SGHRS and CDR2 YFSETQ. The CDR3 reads CASSPSRDRDRPLHF. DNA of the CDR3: TGCGCCAGCAGCCCGTCCCGGGACAGGGATCGGCCCCTCCACTTT. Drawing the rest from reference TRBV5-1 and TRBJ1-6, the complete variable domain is KAGVTQTPRYLIKTRGQQVTLSCSPISGHRSVSWYQQTPGQGLQFLFEYFSETQRNKGNFPGRFSGRQFSNSRSEMNVSTLELGDSALYLCASSPSRDRDRPLHFGNGTRLTVT.

CDR3 sequence: CASSQSNEKLFF. CDR3 nucleotides: TGTGCCAGCTCACAATCAAATGAAAAACTGTTTTTT. V is TRBV18 and J is TRBJ1-4; D is undetermined. The V end was cut by 4 bases, the J end by 5 bases, with 5 bases between. The germline V gene has CDR1 KGHSH and CDR2 LQKENI. The CDR3 totals 12 residues. The full variable domain, completed using reference TRBV18 and TRBJ1-4, is NAGVMQNPRHLVRRRGQEARLRCSPMKGHSHVYWYRQLPEEGLKFMVYLQKENIIDESGMPKERFSAEFPKEGPSILRIQQVVRGDSAAYFCASSQSNEKLFFGSGTQLSVL.

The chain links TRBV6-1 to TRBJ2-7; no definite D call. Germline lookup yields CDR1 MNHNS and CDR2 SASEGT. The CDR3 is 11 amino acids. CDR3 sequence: CASSEGPSVWV. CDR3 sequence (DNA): TGTGCCAGCAGTGAAGGCCCCTCAGTATGGGTC.

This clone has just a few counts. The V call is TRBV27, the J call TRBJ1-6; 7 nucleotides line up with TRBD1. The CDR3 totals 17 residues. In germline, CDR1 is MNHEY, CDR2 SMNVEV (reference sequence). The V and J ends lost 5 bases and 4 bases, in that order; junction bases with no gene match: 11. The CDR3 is CASSPRGDSMYNSPLHF. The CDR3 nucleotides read TGTGCCAGCAGTCCCCGTGGGGACAGCATGTATAATTCACCCCTCCACTTT.

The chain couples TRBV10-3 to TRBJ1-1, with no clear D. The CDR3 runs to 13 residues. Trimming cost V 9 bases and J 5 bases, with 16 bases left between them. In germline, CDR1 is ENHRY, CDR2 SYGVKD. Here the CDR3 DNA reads TGTGCCATGAGGGTGGGTGGTACAACTGAAGCTTTCTTT. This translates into CAMRVGGTTEAFF.

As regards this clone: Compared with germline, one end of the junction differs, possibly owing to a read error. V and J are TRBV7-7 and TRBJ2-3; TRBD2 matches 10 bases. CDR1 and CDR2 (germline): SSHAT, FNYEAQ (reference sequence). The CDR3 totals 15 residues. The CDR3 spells CASSFSSGGLETQYF. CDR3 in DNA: TGTGCTAGCAGCTTTTCTAGCGGGGGACTCGAGACGCAGTATTTT.

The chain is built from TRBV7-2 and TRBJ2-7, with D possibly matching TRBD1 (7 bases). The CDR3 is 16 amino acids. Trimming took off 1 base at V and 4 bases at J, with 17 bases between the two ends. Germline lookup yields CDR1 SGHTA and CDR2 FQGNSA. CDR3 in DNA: TGTGCCAGCAGCTTAGAGCAGGGGGGAGTCTTGTACGAGCAGTACTTC. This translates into CASSLEQGGVLYEQYF.

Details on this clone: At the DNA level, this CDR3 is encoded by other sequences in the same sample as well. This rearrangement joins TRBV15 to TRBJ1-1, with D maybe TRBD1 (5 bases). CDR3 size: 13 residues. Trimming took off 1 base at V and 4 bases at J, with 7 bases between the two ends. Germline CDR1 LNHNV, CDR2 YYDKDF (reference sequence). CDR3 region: CATSRARGTEAFF. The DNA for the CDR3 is TGTGCCACCAGCAGAGCAAGGGGCACTGAAGCTTTCTTT. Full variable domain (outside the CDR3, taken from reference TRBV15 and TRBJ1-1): DAMVIQNPRYQVTQFGKPVTLSCSQTLNHNVMYWYQQKSSQAPKLLFHYYDKDFNNEADTPDNFQSRRPNTSFCFLDIRSPGLGDTAMYLCATSRARGTEAFFGQGTRLTVV.

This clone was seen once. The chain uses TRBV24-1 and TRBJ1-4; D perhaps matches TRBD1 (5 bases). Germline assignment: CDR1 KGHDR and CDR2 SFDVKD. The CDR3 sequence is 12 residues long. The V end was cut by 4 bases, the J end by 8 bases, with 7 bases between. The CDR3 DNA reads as TGTGCCACCAGTGAAGCAGGGGAAAAACTGTTTTTT. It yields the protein CATSEAGEKLFF.

The CDR3 DNA sequence: TGTGCCAGCAGCGTCTGGGGGGGGAGCACAGATACGCAGTATTTT. Its translation: CASSVWGGSTDTQYF. The chain joins TRBV9 to TRBJ2-3; the match to TRBD2 covers 7 bases. CDR1 is SGDLS and CDR2 is YYNGEE in the germline V gene. After removal of 2 bases from V and 0 bases from J, the junction contained 3 bases not matched to a gene. The CDR3 contains 15 residues.

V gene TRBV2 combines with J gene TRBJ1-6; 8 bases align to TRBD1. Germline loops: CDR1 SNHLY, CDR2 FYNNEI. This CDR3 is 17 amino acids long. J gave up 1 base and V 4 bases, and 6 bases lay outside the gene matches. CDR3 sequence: CASSGTGIRSYNSPLHF. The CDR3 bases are TGTGCCAGCAGTGGGACAGGGATTCGATCCTATAATTCACCCCTCCACTTT.

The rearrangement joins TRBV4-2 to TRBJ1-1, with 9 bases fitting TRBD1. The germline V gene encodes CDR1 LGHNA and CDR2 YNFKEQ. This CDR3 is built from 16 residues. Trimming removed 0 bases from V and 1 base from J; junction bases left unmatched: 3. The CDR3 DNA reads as TGTGCCAGCAGCCAAGATACAGGGGGCCCGAACACTGAAGCTTTCTTT. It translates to CASSQDTGGPNTEAFF.